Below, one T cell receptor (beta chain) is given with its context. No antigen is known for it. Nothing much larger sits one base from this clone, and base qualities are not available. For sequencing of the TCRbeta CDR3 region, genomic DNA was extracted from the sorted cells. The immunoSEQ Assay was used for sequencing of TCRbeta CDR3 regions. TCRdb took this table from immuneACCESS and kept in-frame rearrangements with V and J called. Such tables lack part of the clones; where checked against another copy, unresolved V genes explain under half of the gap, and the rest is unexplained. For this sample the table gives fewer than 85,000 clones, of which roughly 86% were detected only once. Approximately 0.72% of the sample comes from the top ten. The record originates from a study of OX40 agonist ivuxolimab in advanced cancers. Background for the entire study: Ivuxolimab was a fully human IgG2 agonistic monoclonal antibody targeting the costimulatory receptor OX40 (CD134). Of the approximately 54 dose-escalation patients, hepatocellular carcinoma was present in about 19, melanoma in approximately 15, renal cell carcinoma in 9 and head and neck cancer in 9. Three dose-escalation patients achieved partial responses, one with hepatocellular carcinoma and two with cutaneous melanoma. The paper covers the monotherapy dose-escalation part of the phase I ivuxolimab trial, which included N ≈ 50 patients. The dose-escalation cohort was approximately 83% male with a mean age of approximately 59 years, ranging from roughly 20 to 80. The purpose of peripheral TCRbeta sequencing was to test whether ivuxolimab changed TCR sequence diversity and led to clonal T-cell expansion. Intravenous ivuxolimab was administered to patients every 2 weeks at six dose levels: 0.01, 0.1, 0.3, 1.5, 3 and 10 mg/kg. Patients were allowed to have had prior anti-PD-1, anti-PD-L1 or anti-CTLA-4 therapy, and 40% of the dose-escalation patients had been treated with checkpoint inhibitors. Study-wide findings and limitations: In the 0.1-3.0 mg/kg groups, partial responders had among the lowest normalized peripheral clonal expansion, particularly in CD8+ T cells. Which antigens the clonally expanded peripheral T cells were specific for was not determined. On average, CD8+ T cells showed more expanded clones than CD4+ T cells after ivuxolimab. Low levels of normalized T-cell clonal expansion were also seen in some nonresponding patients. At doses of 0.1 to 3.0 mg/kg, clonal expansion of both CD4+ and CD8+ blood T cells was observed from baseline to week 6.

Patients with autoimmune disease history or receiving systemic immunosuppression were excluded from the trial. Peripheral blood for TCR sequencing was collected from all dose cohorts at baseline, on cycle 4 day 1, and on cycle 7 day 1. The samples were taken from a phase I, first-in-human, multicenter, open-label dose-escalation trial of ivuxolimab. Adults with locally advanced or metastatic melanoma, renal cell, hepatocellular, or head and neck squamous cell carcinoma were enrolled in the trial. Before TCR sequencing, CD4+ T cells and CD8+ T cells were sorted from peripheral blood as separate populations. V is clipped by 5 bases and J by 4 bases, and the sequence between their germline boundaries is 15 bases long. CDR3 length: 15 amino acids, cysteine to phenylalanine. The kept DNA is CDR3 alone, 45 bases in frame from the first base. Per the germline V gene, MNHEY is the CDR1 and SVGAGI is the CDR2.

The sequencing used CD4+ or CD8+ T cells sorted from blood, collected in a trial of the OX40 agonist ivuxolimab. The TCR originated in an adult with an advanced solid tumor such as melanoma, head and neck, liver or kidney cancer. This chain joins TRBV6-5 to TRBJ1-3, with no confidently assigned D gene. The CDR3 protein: CASSPNNLGGNTIYF. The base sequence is TGTGCCAGCAGTCCAAACAATCTTGGAGGAAACACCATATATTTT.